This T cell receptor beta chain comes out of a study of CD8+CD57+ T cells in acquired aplastic anemia (dated by TCRdb to the late 2010s). Background on the whole study: On average, sorted CD4+ and CD8+ cells yielded around 3.5 ug of extracted DNA, with a range of about 0.19 to 30 ug. CD8+CD57+ expansion was defined as a frequency above the mean frequency observed in healthy subjects. On the study overall, not on this receptor specifically: No significant difference in CD8+ Simpson's diversity was found between patients and healthy controls (P=0.060). About 29 CD8+ CDR3 sequences were found to be shared between patients and controls, but these sequences appeared to be highly expressed in patients and within the immunodominant clones of the patients.

Profiling of TCR beta VDJ combinations and CDR3 sequences used genomic DNA as the template. An Illumina HiSeq 2000 was used for TCR repertoire sequencing. Under the source paper's analysis protocol: Repertoire assessment relied on Simpson's diversity index, CDR3 size and DJ length profiles, and TRBV/TRBJ rearrangement plots. The most abundant DNA sequence in the deep sequencing data was taken as the immunodominant clone. CDR3 amino acid sequences were screened for sharing across subjects and were compared with published repertoires and the VDJdb database. TCRdb ran its own pipeline on the public reads, namely fastp trimming at Q25 and MiXCR clone calling, and kept in-frame beta chains. Identical CDR3 proteins give one entry, which carries the most common genes and DNA. The V and J calls shown here were made by TCRdb, not taken from the authors' results. The sample table lists around 170,000 distinct CDR3 sequences, just under 50% of them with a count of one. The biggest ten clones account for approximately 9.7% of the sample.

This clonotype has ten or more counts. Its antigen has not been determined. No much larger clonotype is one base removed from it; base qualities were not supplied. The V and J ends are trimmed by 2 bases and 3 bases, leaving 6 bases between them. The CDR3 measures 13 amino acids from cysteine to phenylalanine. The CDR3 DNA has 39 bases and is translated from base 1. The germline V gene provides CDR1 KGHDR and CDR2 SFDVKD. Patients chosen for sequencing had shown expansion of CD8+CD57+ cells by flow cytometry. Every patient had severe acquired aplastic anemia, diagnosed using the International Study of Aplastic Anemia and Agranulocytosis and Camitta criteria. No therapy had been received by the patients at the time of blood sampling. In this study, sorted CD4+ and CD8+ T cells from the blood of healthy subjects and of severe aplastic anemia patients had their TCR repertoires deep-sequenced. In the USA, patient enrollment took place under clinicaltrials.gov protocols 00001620, 01623167, 00001397, 00071045, 00081523 and 00961064. Ficoll-Paque density gradient centrifugation was used to isolate peripheral blood mononuclear cells. CD4+ and CD8+ T cells were sorted by FACS or magnetic beads before DNA extraction.

The sample taken for sequencing was sorted CD4+, CD8+, or CD8+CD57+ T cells (not recorded which) from PBMCs. In this chain, TRBV24-1 is recombined with TRBJ1-2; perhaps TRBD1 is the D gene, with 5 bases matching. The receptor's source is a human donor with aplastic anemia. The DNA sequence is TGTGCCACCAGTGATTCAGGGTACTATGGCTACACCTTC. The resulting protein is CATSDSGYYGYTF.